This T cell receptor beta chain was observed in a study of cytomegalovirus exposure and HLA in healthy donors. Findings and caveats of the study: Rates of TCR association differed by HLA locus in a later analysis, with DRB1 highest and HLA-C lowest. TCR beta chains associated with HLA were, in a later analysis, more clonally expanded than equally common others.

CDR3 length: 15 residues. Trimming removed 8 bases from V and 4 bases from J; junction bases left unmatched: 8. Germline assignment: CDR1 MNHEY and CDR2 SMNVEV (reference sequence). Remarks on this clone: As yet, its antigen is unknown.

The PCR had 60 Vbeta and 13 Jbeta primers. Here immunoSEQ multiplex PCR was the method, and the copy in TCRdb shows in-frame clones only, minus some. The table has 200,000 to 250,000 clones, 82% seen once. The chain links TRBV27 to TRBJ2-1, with 10 bases fitting TRBD2. This TCR was recovered from a woman between 40 and 50 years old in good health and CMV-seropositive. The sequencing input was PBMCs. The CDR3 sequence is CASQTGTSEYNEQFF. CDR3 sequence (DNA): TGTGCCAGCCAGACTGGGACTAGCGAATACAATGAGCAGTTCTTC.